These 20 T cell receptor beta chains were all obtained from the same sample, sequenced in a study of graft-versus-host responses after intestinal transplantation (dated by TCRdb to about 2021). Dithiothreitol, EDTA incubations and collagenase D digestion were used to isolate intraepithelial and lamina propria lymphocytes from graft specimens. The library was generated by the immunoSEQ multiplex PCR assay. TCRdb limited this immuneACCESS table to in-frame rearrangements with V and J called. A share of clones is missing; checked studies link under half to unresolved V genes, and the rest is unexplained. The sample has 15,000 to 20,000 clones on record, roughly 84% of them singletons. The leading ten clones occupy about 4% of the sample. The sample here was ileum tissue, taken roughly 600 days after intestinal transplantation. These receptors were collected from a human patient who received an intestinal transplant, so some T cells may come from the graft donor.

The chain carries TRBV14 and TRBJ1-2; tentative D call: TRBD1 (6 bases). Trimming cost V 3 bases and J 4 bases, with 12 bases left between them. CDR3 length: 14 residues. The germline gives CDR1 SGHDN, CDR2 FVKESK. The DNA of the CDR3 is TGTGCCAGCAGCCACGGGACAATACTCTATGGCTACACCTTC. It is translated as CASSHGTILYGYTF.

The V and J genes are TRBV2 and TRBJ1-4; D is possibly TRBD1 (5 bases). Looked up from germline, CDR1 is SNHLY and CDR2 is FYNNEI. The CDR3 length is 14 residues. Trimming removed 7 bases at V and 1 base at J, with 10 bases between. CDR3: CASTQRGTNEKLFF. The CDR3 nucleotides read TGTGCCAGCACCCAAAGGGGAACTAATGAAAAACTGTTTTTT.

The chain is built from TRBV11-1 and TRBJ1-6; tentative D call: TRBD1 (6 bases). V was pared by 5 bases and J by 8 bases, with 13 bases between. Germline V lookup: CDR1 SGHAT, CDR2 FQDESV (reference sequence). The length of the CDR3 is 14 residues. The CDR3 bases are TGTGCCAGCAGCAAATACAGGGCCTATTCACCCCTCCACTTT. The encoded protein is CASSKYRAYSPLHF.

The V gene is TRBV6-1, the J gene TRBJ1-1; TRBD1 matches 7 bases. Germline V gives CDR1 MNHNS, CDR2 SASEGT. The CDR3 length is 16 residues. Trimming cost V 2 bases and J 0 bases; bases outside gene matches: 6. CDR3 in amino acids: CASSEPGGGVNTEAFF. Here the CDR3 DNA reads TGTGCCAGCAGTGAACCCGGAGGGGGCGTGAACACTGAAGCTTTCTTT.

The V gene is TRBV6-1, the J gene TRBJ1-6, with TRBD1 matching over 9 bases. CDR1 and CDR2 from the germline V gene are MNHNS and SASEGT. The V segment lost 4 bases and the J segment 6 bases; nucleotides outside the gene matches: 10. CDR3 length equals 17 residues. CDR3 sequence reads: CASSVKQGAFRNSPLHF. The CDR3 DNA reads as TGTGCCAGCAGTGTTAAACAGGGGGCCTTTCGTAATTCACCCCTCCACTTT.

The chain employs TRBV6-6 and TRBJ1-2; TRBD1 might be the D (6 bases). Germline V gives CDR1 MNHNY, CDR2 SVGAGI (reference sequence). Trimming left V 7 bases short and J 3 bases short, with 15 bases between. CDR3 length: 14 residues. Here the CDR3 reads CASNLAQGYYGYTF. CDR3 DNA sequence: TGTGCCAGCAACCTCGCGCAGGGGTACTATGGCTACACCTTC.

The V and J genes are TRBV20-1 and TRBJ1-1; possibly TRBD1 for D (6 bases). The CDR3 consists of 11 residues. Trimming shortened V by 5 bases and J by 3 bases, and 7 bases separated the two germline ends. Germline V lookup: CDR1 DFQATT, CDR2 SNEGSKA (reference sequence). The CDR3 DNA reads TGCAGTGCTCACAGGGACACTGAAGCTTTCTTT. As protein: CSAHRDTEAFF.

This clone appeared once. CDR3 coding DNA: TGCGCCAGCAGCTTCGGGGACAGGGACGAGCAGTACTTC. It codes for CASSFGDRDEQYF. The chain carries TRBV5-1 and TRBJ2-5; 9 bases line up with TRBD1. The J call may be mistaken, given a closer DNA end match to TRBJ2-7. CDR3 length: 13 amino acids. Germline CDR1 and CDR2: SGHRS and YFSETQ.

The DNA for the CDR3 is TGCGCCAGCAGCTTGGTCGGGGCTAGCACAGATACGCAGTATTTT. It codes for CASSLVGASTDTQYF. The chain couples TRBV5-1 to TRBJ2-3, with D perhaps being TRBD1 or TRBD2 (5 bases each). CDR3 length: 15 residues. Trimming stripped 0 bases from V and 0 bases from J, with 8 bases between. CDR1 SGHRS and CDR2 YFSETQ come from the germline V gene.

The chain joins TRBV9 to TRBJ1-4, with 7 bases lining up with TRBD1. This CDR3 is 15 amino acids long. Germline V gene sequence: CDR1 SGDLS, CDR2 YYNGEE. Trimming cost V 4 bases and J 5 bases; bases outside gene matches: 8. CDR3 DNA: TGTGCCAGCAGCCCCGGGACAGCCCTAAATGAAAAACTGTTTTTT. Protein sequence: CASSPGTALNEKLFF. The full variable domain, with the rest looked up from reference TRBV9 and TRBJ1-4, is DSGVTQTPKHLITATGQRVTLRCSPRSGDLSVYWYQQSLDQGLQFLIQYYNGEERAKGNILERFSAQQFPDLHSELNLSSLELGDSALYFCASSPGTALNEKLFFGSGTQLSVL.

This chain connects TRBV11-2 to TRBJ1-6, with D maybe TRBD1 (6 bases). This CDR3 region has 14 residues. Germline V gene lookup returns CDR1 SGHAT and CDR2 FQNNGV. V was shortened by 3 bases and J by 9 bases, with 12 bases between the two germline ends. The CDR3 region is CASSLGTLGSPLHF. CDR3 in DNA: TGTGCCAGCAGCTTGGGGACATTGGGTTCACCCCTCCACTTT. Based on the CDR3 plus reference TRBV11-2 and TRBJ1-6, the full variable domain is EAGVAQSPRYKIIEKRQSVAFWCNPISGHATLYWYQQILGQGPKLLIQFQNNGVVDDSQLPKDRFSAERLKGVDSTLKIQPAKLEDSAVYLCASSLGTLGSPLHFGNGTRLTVT.

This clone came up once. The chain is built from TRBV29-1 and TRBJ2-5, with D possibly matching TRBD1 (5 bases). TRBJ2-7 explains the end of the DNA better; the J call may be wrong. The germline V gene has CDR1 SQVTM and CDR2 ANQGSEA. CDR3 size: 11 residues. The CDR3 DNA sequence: TGCAGCGTTAGGGGCTCCTACGAGCAGTACTTC. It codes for CSVRGSYEQYF.

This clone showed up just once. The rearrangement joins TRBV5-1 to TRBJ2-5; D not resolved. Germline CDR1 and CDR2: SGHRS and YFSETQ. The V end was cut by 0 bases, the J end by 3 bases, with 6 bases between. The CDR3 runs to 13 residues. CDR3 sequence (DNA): TGCGCCAGCAGCTTGGTGGTTGAAGAGACCCAGTACTTC. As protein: CASSLVVEETQYF.

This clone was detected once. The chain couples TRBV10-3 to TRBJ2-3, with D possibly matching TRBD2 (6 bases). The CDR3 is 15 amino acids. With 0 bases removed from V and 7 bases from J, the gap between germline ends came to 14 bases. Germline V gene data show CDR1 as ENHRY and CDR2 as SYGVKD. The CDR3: CAISESTMGLYTQYF. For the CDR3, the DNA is TGTGCCATCAGTGAGTCGACAATGGGACTTTATACGCAGTATTTT.

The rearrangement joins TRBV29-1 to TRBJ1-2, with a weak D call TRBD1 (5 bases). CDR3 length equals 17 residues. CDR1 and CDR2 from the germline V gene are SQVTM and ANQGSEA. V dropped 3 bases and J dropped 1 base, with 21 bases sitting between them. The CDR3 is CSVDGGGWTYYNYGYTF. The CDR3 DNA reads TGCAGCGTTGACGGGGGAGGTTGGACATATTATAACTATGGCTACACCTTC.

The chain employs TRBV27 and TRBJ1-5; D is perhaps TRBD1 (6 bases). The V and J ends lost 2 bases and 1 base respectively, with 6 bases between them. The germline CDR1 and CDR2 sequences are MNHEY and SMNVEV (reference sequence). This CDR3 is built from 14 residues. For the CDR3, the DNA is TGTGCCAGCAGTTTACAGGGGAGCAATCAGCCCCAGCATTTT. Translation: CASSLQGSNQPQHF.

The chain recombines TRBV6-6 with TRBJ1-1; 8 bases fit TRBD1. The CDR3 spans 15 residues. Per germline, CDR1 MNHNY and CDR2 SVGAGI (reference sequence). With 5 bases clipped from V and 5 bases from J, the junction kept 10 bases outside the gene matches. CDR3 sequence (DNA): TGTGCCAGCAGTCTGGGGCAGGGGGCCGTAACTGAAGCTTTCTTT. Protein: CASSLGQGAVTEAFF.

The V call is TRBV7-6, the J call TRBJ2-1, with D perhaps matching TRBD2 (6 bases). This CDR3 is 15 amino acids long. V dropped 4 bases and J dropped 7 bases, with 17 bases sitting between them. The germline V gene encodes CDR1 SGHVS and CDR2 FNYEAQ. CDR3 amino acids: CASSYGQKDYNEQFF. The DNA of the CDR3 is TGTGCCAGCAGCTACGGGCAGAAGGACTATAATGAGCAGTTCTTC.

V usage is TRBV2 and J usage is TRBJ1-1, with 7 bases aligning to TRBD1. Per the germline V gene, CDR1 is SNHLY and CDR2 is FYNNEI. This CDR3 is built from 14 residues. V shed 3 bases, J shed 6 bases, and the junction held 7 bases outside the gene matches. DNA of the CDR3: TGTGCCAGCAGTGAGTCAGGGGGTGGTGCTGAAGCTTTCTTT. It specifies CASSESGGGAEAFF.

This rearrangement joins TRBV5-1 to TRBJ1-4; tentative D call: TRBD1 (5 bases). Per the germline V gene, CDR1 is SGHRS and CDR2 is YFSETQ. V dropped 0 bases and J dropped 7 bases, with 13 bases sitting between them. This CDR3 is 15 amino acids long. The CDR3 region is CASSLGQGLGEKLFF. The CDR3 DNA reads TGCGCCAGCAGCTTGGGGCAGGGATTAGGTGAAAAACTGTTTTTT.